The 12 T cell receptor beta chains in this list originate from one sample, sequenced in a study of blood T cell repertoires in COVID-19 (dated by TCRdb to the early 2020s). Library preparation was by the immunoSEQ multiplex PCR assay. In its TCRdb copy, this immuneACCESS table keeps in-frame sequences only and misses some clones. Where compared with another copy, unresolved V genes explain less than half of these, and the others have no known cause. Present in this sample are hundreds of thousands of clones, 85% of which were seen just once. About 7% of the sample is in the top ten clones. The specimen was peripheral blood. All receptors derive from a human donor in a cohort sampled during active COVID-19.

This sequence joins TRBV19 and TRBJ2-4; 7 nucleotides match TRBD1. With 5 bases clipped from V and 4 bases from J, the junction kept 17 bases outside the gene matches. The CDR3 is made up of 18 amino acids. Looked up from germline, CDR1 is LNHDA and CDR2 is SQIVND (reference sequence). This CDR3 reads CASSGFGTVKYRKNIQYF. DNA of the CDR3: TGTGCCAGTAGTGGGTTCGGGACAGTAAAATACCGAAAAAACATTCAGTACTTC.

V gene TRBV4-2 combines with J gene TRBJ1-3; D may be TRBD1 (5 bases). The length of the CDR3 is 17 residues. Germline-derived CDR1 and CDR2 are LGHNA and YNFKEQ. V shed 0 bases and J shed 4 bases, with 16 bases lying between them. The CDR3 DNA follows: TGTGCCAGCAGCCAAGATCGGAGGGGCGCCAGGGGAAACACCATATATTTT. This codes for CASSQDRRGARGNTIYF.

CDR3 sequence: CASRRTGQSYEQYF. For the CDR3, the DNA is TGTGCCAGCAGACGGACAGGACAGAGCTACGAGCAGTACTTC. This chain uses TRBV6-5 with TRBJ2-7; 7 nucleotides agree with TRBD1. From germline, CDR1 is MNHEY and CDR2 SVGAGI. This CDR3 comprises 14 residues. V shed 6 bases and J 3 bases; nucleotides not matched to a gene: 8.

The CDR3 nucleotides read TGTGCCAGCAGCGCCCGACAGGGGTTGAGTGAGCAGTTCTTC. Amino acids: CASSARQGLSEQFF. The V and J genes are TRBV11-3 and TRBJ2-1; 8 positions match TRBD1. The trim removed 5 bases at V and 9 bases at J, leaving 9 bases unmatched. CDR3 length: 14 residues. Germline V CDR1 and CDR2: SGHNT, YENEEA.

The gene calls are TRBV4-2 and TRBJ2-7, with TRBD1 matching 7 bases. Unmatched junction bases numbered 7, after V lost 1 base and J lost 4 bases. This CDR3 has 15 amino acids. The germline V gene has CDR1 LGHNA and CDR2 YNFKEQ. The CDR3 DNA reads as TGTGCCAGCAGCCAAGTTGCCAGGGGGATGTACGAGCAGTACTTC. It encodes CASSQVARGMYEQYF.

The chain has TRBV28 and TRBJ1-1; TRBD1 is a possible D gene (5 bases). CDR3 length: 14 residues. Germline-derived CDR1 and CDR2 are MDHEN and SYDVKM. Deletions cut 2 bases from V and 11 bases from J, with 18 bases between. CDR3 nucleotides: TGTGCCAGCAGTTTAACCCTGCAGGGAAGGGTGGCTTTCTTT. Residues: CASSLTLQGRVAFF.

The V call is TRBV4-1, the J call TRBJ1-2; D is unclear. Trimming cost V 0 bases and J 8 bases, with 22 bases left between them. CDR3 size: 17 residues. Germline values: CDR1 MGHRA, CDR2 YSYEKL. DNA for the CDR3: TGCGCCAGCAGCCAAGATCAGTGGCGGAGCTCGTCGGAAGGCTACACCTTC. It specifies CASSQDQWRSSSEGYTF.

V and J are TRBV27 and TRBJ1-2, with D perhaps matching TRBD1 (6 bases). The germline V gene encodes CDR1 MNHEY and CDR2 SMNVEV (reference sequence). V lost 6 bases and J 6 bases, leaving 14 bases between the germline ends. The CDR3 is 13 amino acids. The CDR3 DNA sequence: TGTGCCAGCAGACCATCCCAGGGGCATGGCTACACCTTC. Amino acids: CASRPSQGHGYTF.

The V and J genes are TRBV6-5 and TRBJ1-2; TRBD1 is a possible D gene (5 bases). In germline, CDR1 is MNHEY, CDR2 SVGAGI. The V and J ends lost 0 bases and 0 bases respectively, with 11 bases between them. The CDR3 has 16 amino acids. CDR3 residues: CASSYSITGANYGYTF. The CDR3 DNA reads as TGTGCCAGCAGTTACTCGATAACAGGCGCTAACTATGGCTACACCTTC.

The chain joins TRBV18 to TRBJ1-2; 8 bases are shared with TRBD1. CDR3 length: 13 amino acids. Per germline, CDR1 KGHSH and CDR2 LQKENI. Unmatched junction bases numbered 1, after V lost 4 bases and J lost 3 bases. CDR3 in DNA: TGTGCCAGCTCACTGGGACAGGACTATGGCTACACCTTC. Protein sequence: CASSLGQDYGYTF.

V gene TRBV5-1 combines with J gene TRBJ2-3; the D gene is possibly TRBD2 (6 bases). The germline gives CDR1 SGHRS, CDR2 YFSETQ. Deletions cut 5 bases from V and 5 bases from J, with 15 bases between. The CDR3 extends over 14 amino acids. The CDR3 reads CASRKAGGIDTQYF. The CDR3 coding sequence is TGCGCCAGCAGAAAGGCTGGGGGGATAGATACGCAGTATTTT.

The chain has TRBV12-3 or TRBV12-4 and TRBJ1-3, with TRBD1 matching 7 bases. With V trimmed by 8 bases and J by 2 bases, 3 bases remained unmatched. CDR3 length: 13 residues. DNA of the CDR3: TGTGCCAGCGGGGGGACAGCTGGAAACACCATATATTTT. It yields the protein CASGGTAGNTIYF.